The clone carrying this T cell receptor beta chain appeared a single time. Its cognate antigen is unknown. During its preparation, the TCRbeta library received unique molecular identifiers. In TCRdb, the PCR reads were re-called with MiXCR into one record per CDR3 protein. Among a few hundred thousand distinct CDR3 sequences listed, 10% to 15% were seen once. The data were taken from a study of T-cell reconstitution after alpha-beta-depleted transplantation in children. Findings and limits, study-wide: Several hundred expanded graft clones reportedly gave rise to the alpha-beta T cells present about two months after transplant. Elevated TCRbeta diversity at day 60 was traced, in some patients, to surviving recipient T cells and thymic progenitors. Among T cells one year after transplant, newly produced cells accounted for most counts and diversity.

Germline V gene lookup returns CDR1 MGHDK and CDR2 SYGVNS. V lost 0 bases and J lost 0, with 5 bases in between. The length of the CDR3 is 15 residues. This chain connects TRBV25-1 to TRBJ1-4, with D unresolved. The sample consisted of PBMCs, mostly from graft donor cells, taken 360 days after TCRalphabeta/CD19-depleted stem cell transplant. The clonotype comes from a male patient between 5 and 17 years old who had a stem cell transplant for acute myeloid leukemia, so the T cells may come from the graft donor. CDR3 nucleotides: TGTGCCAGCAGTGAATATGAGACAACTAATGAAAAACTGTTTTTT. Translating gives CASSEYETTNEKLFF.